These 25 T cell receptor beta chains were all obtained from the same sample, sequenced in a study of cytomegalovirus exposure and HLA in healthy donors. The PCR had 60 Vbeta and 13 Jbeta primers. Data came from immunoSEQ multiplex PCR; TCRdb stores just in-frame clones and leaves some out. The sample holds about 130,000 clones, 70% to 80% seen once. Sequencing was performed on PBMCs. All receptors come from a woman aged 60-75 years in good health and CMV-seropositive.

A single count supports this clone. The chain carries TRBV9 and TRBJ2-5; 9 bases line up with TRBD1. V was clipped by 6 bases and J by 1 base; unmatched bases: 7. The CDR3 is 15 amino acids. CDR1 and CDR2 (germline): SGDLS, YYNGEE. Here the CDR3 DNA reads TGTGCCAGCAACATGGGACAGGGATCCCAAGAGACCCAGTACTTC. Translated: CASNMGQGSQETQYF. The full variable domain, completed using reference TRBV9 and TRBJ2-5, is DSGVTQTPKHLITATGQRVTLRCSPRSGDLSVYWYQQSLDQGLQFLIQYYNGEERAKGNILERFSAQQFPDLHSELNLSSLELGDSALYFCASNMGQGSQETQYFGPGTRLLVL.

The CDR3 DNA reads as TGTGCCAGCAGCTACAGGGGTGCTAATGAAAAACTGTTTTTT. Its protein product is CASSYRGANEKLFF. The J gene is TRBJ1-4, the V gene TRBV2, with 7 bases aligning to TRBD1. The CDR3 runs 14 residues. CDR1 and CDR2 (germline): SNHLY, FYNNEI. Losses at the gene ends were 6 bases for V and 3 bases for J; bases not matched to a gene: 4.

J is TRBJ1-5 and V is TRBV6-6; 8 bases line up with TRBD1. This CDR3 region has 13 residues. Germline CDR1 reads MNHNY; CDR2 reads SVGAGI (reference sequence). The junction had 7 bases not matched to a gene; V was cut back by 8 bases and J by 7 bases. CDR3 nucleotides: TGTGCCAGCGGCGACAGGGGAGAGCAGCCCCAGCATTTT. Translated: CASGDRGEQPQHF.

The chain employs TRBV6-5 and TRBJ2-3; maybe TRBD2 (5 bases). The CDR3 contains 14 residues. Germline assignment: CDR1 MNHEY and CDR2 SVGAGI. The V and J ends lost 0 bases and 1 base respectively, with 5 bases between them. The CDR3 region has the DNA TGTGCCAGCAGTTACTCGAGGGGCACAGATACGCAGTATTTT. Translated, it gives CASSYSRGTDTQYF.

This clone was picked up a small number of times. V and J are TRBV7-8 and TRBJ1-6; tentative D call: TRBD1 (5 bases). The CDR3 contains 16 residues. V was cut by 5 bases and J by 4 bases, with 15 bases left in between. Looked up from germline, CDR1 is SGHVS and CDR2 is FQNEAQ. Here the CDR3 reads CASSRFLGGYNSPLHF. In nucleotides, the CDR3 is TGTGCCAGCAGCCGGTTTCTGGGGGGGTATAATTCACCCCTCCACTTT.

The rearrangement uses TRBV18 and TRBJ1-1; D is unresolved. CDR1 and CDR2 from the germline V gene are KGHSH and LQKENI. The CDR3 is made up of 13 amino acids. V was trimmed by 3 bases and J by 1 base, leaving 6 bases between them. This CDR3 is CASSPLGNTEAFF. The CDR3 nucleotides are TGTGCCAGCTCACCGCTAGGGAACACTGAAGCTTTCTTT.

V gene TRBV5-1 combines with J gene TRBJ1-6, with D perhaps TRBD1 (5 bases). This CDR3 region has 16 residues. Trimming left V 5 bases short and J 10 bases short, with 22 bases between. Germline V gives CDR1 SGHRS, CDR2 YFSETQ. As DNA, the CDR3 is TGCGCCAGCAGTTCCCGGGCCCAACAGGCTGAGTCACCCCTCCACTTT. This encodes CASSSRAQQAESPLHF.

V usage is TRBV6-5 and J usage is TRBJ2-2, with TRBD1 as a possible D gene (5 bases). The germline V and J ends were trimmed by 10 bases and 1 base, with 10 bases remaining between them. CDR1 and CDR2 from the germline V gene are MNHEY and SVGAGI. The CDR3 length is 13 residues. The CDR3 nucleotides read TGTGCCACCATGACAGTGAACACCGGGGAGCTGTTTTTT. It yields the protein CATMTVNTGELFF.

With regard to this clone: At one of its ends the junction is not consistent with the germline gene, which may arise from a read error. The chain carries TRBV11-2 and TRBJ2-7; no clear D gene. Looked up from germline, CDR1 is SGHAT and CDR2 is FQNNGV. This CDR3 is 9 amino acids long. CDR3 protein: CASSLEGNF. CDR3 nucleotide sequence: TGTGCCAGCAGCTTAGAGGGCAACTTC.

The rearrangement joins TRBV9 to TRBJ1-1; unclear D gene. This CDR3 is 15 amino acids long. The V gene's germline CDR1 is SGDLS and CDR2 YYNGEE. V dropped 4 bases and J dropped 6 bases, with 19 bases sitting between them. CDR3 loop: CASSSPQVHTAEAFF. The CDR3 region has the DNA TGTGCCAGCAGCTCGCCTCAGGTCCACACGGCTGAAGCTTTCTTT.

The count of this clone is one. V usage is TRBV25-1 and J usage is TRBJ2-2, with D possibly being TRBD2 (6 bases). V shed 7 bases and J shed 5 bases, with 23 bases lying between them. The CDR3 runs to 17 residues. The germline CDR1 and CDR2 sequences are MGHDK and SYGVNS. CDR3 region: CASTPTRGQGGTGELFF. The CDR3 nucleotides read TGTGCCAGCACCCCAACGAGGGGTCAGGGAGGAACCGGGGAGCTGTTTTTT. The entire variable domain, with the rest obtained from reference TRBV25-1 and TRBJ2-2, is as follows: EADIYQTPRYLVIGTGKKITLECSQTMGHDKMYWYQQDPGMELHLIHYSYGVNSTEKGDLSSESTVSRIRTEHFPLTLESARPSHTSQYLCASTPTRGQGGTGELFFGEGSRLTVL.

This clone was found a few times. The chain has TRBV11-2 and TRBJ2-7; D is uncertain. CDR3 length: 12 amino acids. Trimming removed 5 bases at V and 4 bases at J, with 9 bases between. CDR1 SGHAT and CDR2 FQNNGV come from the germline V gene. The CDR3 DNA sequence: TGTGCCAGCAGCCCCGATACTTACGAGCAGTACTTC. Encoded protein: CASSPDTYEQYF.

This clone showed up just once. This chain links TRBV5-1 with TRBJ2-6, with 7 positions matching TRBD1. The J segment lost 1 base and the V segment lost 3 bases, leaving 10 bases of the junction unmatched. There are 18 residues in the CDR3. Germline CDR1 reads SGHRS; CDR2 reads YFSETQ. Written as DNA, the CDR3 is TGCGCCAGCAGCTCGAGGGGACAGTCCGAATCTGGGGCCAACGTCCTGACTTTC. Translated, it gives CASSSRGQSESGANVLTF.

The rearrangement joins TRBV4-1 to TRBJ1-3; D is unclear. This CDR3 region has 16 residues. The V and J ends lost 0 bases and 0 bases respectively, with 9 bases between them. Germline V gives CDR1 MGHRA, CDR2 YSYEKL. The CDR3 nucleotides read TGCGCCAGCAGCCAAGAGGCCCCTGGCTCTGGAAACACCATATATTTT. This gives the protein CASSQEAPGSGNTIYF.

The chain carries TRBV14 and TRBJ2-4; D not resolved. CDR1 is SGHDN, CDR2 FVKESK, per germline. Trimming removed 4 bases at V and 6 bases at J, with 10 bases between. The CDR3 contains 13 residues. The CDR3 region has the DNA TGTGCCAGCAGCCCAGTCAGTCTAAACATTCAGTACTTC. This codes for CASSPVSLNIQYF.

The chain carries TRBV6-6 and TRBJ2-1, with 7 nucleotides matching TRBD1. Germline lookup yields CDR1 MNHNY and CDR2 SVGAGI (reference sequence). Losses at the gene ends were 2 bases for V and 9 bases for J; bases not matched to a gene: 7. The CDR3 is made up of 14 amino acids. CDR3 amino acids: CASSYSGQVLEQFF. In DNA form, the CDR3 reads TGTGCCAGCAGTTACAGCGGACAGGTTCTTGAGCAGTTCTTC.

This clone turned up a few times. The identical CDR3 is also encoded by other nucleotide sequences in the sample. The chain joins TRBV2 to TRBJ1-1; D perhaps matches TRBD1 (5 bases). V was pared by 2 bases and J by 2 bases, with 12 bases between. The CDR3 length is 15 residues. In germline, CDR1 is SNHLY, CDR2 FYNNEI. The CDR3 sequence is CASSEQGQGNTEAFF. The CDR3 DNA reads as TGTGCCAGCAGTGAACAGGGCCAGGGAAACACTGAAGCTTTCTTT. Drawing the rest from reference TRBV2 and TRBJ1-1, the complete variable domain is EPEVTQTPSHQVTQMGQEVILRCVPISNHLYFYWYRQILGQKVEFLVSFYNNEISEKSEIFDDQFSVERPDGSNFTLKIRSTKLEDSAMYFCASSEQGQGNTEAFFGQGTRLTVV.

The chain joins TRBV5-1 to TRBJ1-2; weak D call: TRBD1 (5 bases). The germline gives CDR1 SGHRS, CDR2 YFSETQ. Deletions cut 0 bases from V and 7 bases from J, with 10 bases between. The CDR3 is made up of 13 amino acids. The CDR3 is CASSLVGASGYTF. The CDR3, as DNA: TGCGCCAGCAGCTTGGTAGGGGCCTCTGGCTACACCTTC.

In nucleotides, the CDR3 is TGTGCCAGCAGTCCACAGGCAGACATGAACACTGAAGCTTTCTTT. Translated, it gives CASSPQADMNTEAFF. The rearrangement links TRBV6-6 to TRBJ1-1; tentatively, D is TRBD1 (5 bases). Trimming took off 5 bases at V and 0 bases at J, with 13 bases between the two ends. The CDR3 totals 15 residues. The germline gives CDR1 MNHNY, CDR2 SVGAGI (reference sequence).

CDR3: CASSSDRASYEQYF. The DNA for the CDR3 is TGTGCCAGTAGTAGCGACAGGGCCTCCTACGAGCAGTACTTC. V gene TRBV19 combines with J gene TRBJ2-7, with 7 bases aligning to TRBD1. After removal of 4 bases from V and 0 bases from J, the junction contained 3 bases not matched to a gene. CDR1 and CDR2 from the germline V gene are LNHDA and SQIVND (reference sequence). The CDR3 runs to 14 residues.

This clone came up a few times. The rearrangement uses TRBV5-4 and TRBJ1-2, with 10 bases identical to TRBD1. This CDR3 has 15 amino acids. CDR1 is SGHNT and CDR2 is YYREEE in the germline V gene (reference sequence). V shed 0 bases and J 11 bases; nucleotides not matched to a gene: 10. The chain's CDR3 is CASSLAVQDRGEYTF. The CDR3 nucleotides read TGTGCCAGCAGCTTGGCGGTACAGGACAGGGGGGAATACACCTTC.

This chain joins TRBV19 and TRBJ1-2; D uncertain. The CDR3 loop spans 14 amino acids. The V end lost 1 base, the J end lost 5 bases, and 11 bases lay between the germline ends. CDR1 is LNHDA, CDR2 SQIVND, per germline (reference sequence). CDR3 sequence: CASSIGSGLYGYTF. The CDR3 bases are TGTGCCAGTAGTATAGGATCAGGACTTTATGGCTACACCTTC.

The chain has TRBV29-1 and TRBJ1-2; TRBD1 aligns across 10 bases. The CDR3 is made up of 13 amino acids. From germline, CDR1 is SQVTM and CDR2 ANQGSEA. Losses at the gene ends were 3 bases for V and 5 bases for J; bases not matched to a gene: 3. CDR3 DNA sequence: TGCAGCGTTGATCCGGGACAGGGGTATGGCTACACCTTC. Amino acid sequence: CSVDPGQGYGYTF.

The V gene is TRBV5-1, the J gene TRBJ2-7, with TRBD1 as a possible D gene (6 bases). The germline V and J ends were trimmed by 6 bases and 5 bases, with 15 bases remaining between them. CDR1 and CDR2 from the germline V gene are SGHRS and YFSETQ. The CDR3 runs 13 residues. Here the CDR3 reads CASNTGLLDEQYF. CDR3 coding DNA: TGCGCCAGCAACACAGGGTTATTGGACGAGCAGTACTTC.

The chain carries TRBV19 and TRBJ1-3; no reliable D call. This CDR3 comprises 15 residues. The germline gives CDR1 LNHDA, CDR2 SQIVND (reference sequence). Trimming removed 6 bases at V and 0 bases at J, with 12 bases between. Here the CDR3 reads CASSPGRVSGNTIYF. The CDR3 bases are TGTGCCAGTAGCCCGGGGAGGGTCTCTGGAAACACCATATATTTT.